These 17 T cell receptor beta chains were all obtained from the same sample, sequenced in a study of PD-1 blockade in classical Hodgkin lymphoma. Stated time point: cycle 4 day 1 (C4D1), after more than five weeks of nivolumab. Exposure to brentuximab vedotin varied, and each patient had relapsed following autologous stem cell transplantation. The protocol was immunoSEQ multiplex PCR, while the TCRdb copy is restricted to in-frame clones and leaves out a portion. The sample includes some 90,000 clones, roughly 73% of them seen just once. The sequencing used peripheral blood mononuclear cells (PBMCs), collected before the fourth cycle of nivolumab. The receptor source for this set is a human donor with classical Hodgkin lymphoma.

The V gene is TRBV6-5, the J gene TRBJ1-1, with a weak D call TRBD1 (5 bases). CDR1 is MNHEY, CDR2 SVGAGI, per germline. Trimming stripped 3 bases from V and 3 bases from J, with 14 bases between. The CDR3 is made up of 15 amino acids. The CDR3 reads CASSYRGVGDTEAFF. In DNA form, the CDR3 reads TGTGCCAGCAGTTATCGGGGTGTGGGGGACACTGAAGCTTTCTTT.

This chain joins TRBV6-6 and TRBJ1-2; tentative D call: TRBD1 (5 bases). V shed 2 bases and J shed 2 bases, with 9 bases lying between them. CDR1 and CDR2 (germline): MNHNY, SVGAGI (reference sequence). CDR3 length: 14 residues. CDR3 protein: CASSYARGNYGYTF. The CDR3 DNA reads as TGTGCCAGCAGTTACGCTCGGGGCAACTATGGCTACACCTTC.

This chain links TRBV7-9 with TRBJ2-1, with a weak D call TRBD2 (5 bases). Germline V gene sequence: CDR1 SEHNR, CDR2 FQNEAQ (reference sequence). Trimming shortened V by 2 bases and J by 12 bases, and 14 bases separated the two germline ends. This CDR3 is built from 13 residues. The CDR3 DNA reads TGTGCCAGCAGCTTAACGTCGCTCGAGGGGCAGTTCTTC. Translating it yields CASSLTSLEGQFF.

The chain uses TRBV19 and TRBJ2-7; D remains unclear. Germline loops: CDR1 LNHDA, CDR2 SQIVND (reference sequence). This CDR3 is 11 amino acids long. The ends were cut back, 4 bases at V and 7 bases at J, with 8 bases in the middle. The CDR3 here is CASSKRGEQYF. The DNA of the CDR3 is TGTGCCAGTAGTAAACGAGGAGAGCAGTACTTC.

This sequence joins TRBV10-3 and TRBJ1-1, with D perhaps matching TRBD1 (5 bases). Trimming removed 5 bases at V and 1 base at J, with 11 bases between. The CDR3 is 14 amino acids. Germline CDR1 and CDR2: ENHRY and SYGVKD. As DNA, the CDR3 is TGTGCCATCAGTACCGGGACGGCGAACACTGAAGCTTTCTTT. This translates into CAISTGTANTEAFF.

CDR3 sequence (DNA): TGTGCCAGTAGTATTAGCGGAGTTGCCTCCTACGAGCAGTACTTC. As protein: CASSISGVASYEQYF. The genes are TRBV19 and TRBJ2-5; possibly TRBD2 for D (6 bases). The J call may be in error: the DNA end matches TRBJ2-7 better. Germline V gene data show CDR1 as LNHDA and CDR2 as SQIVND (reference sequence). This CDR3 comprises 15 residues.

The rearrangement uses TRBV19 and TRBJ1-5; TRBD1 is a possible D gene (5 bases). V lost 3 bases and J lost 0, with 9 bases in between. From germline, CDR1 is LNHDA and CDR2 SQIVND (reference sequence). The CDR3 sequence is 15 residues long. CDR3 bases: TGTGCCAGTAGTATGAGGGGTTATAGCAATCAGCCCCAGCATTTT. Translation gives CASSMRGYSNQPQHF.

CDR3 DNA: TGTGCCAGCAACTTCGGTAGGGACAGCCCACGTGGTGGCTACACCTTC. Translating it yields CASNFGRDSPRGGYTF. The rearrangement links TRBV13 to TRBJ1-2, with 7 bases fitting TRBD1. Germline-derived CDR1 and CDR2 are PRHDT and FYEKMQ (reference sequence). The CDR3 sequence is 16 residues long. V lost 7 bases and J lost 7; bases outside the gene matches: 18.

The DNA for the CDR3 is TGTGCCAGCAGCCGGGCCGCAGCCGGGCGGGAGCAGTACTTC. Its translation: CASSRAAAGREQYF. The rearrangement links TRBV7-9 to TRBJ2-7; D not certain. This CDR3 has 14 amino acids. The ends were cut back, 5 bases at V and 7 bases at J, with 18 bases in the middle. CDR1 is SEHNR, CDR2 FQNEAQ, per germline (reference sequence). The variable domain in full, completed from reference TRBV7-9 and TRBJ2-7, reads DTGVSQNPRHKITKRGQNVTFRCDPISEHNRLYWYRQTLGQGPEFLTYFQNEAQLEKSRLLSDRFSAERPKGSFSTLEIQRTEQGDSAMYLCASSRAAAGREQYFGPGTRLTVT.

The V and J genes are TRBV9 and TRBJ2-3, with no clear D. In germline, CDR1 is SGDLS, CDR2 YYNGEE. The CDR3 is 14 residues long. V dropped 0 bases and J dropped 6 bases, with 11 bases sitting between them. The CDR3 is CASSVGGFGDTQYF. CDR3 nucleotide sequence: TGTGCCAGCAGCGTAGGAGGCTTCGGGGATACGCAGTATTTT.

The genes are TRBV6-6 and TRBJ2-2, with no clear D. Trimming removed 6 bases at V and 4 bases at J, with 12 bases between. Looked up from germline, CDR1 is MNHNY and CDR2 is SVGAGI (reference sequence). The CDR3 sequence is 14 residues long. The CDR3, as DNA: TGTGCCAGCAGAGACACCGCCGGCACCGGGGAGCTGTTTTTT. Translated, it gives CASRDTAGTGELFF.

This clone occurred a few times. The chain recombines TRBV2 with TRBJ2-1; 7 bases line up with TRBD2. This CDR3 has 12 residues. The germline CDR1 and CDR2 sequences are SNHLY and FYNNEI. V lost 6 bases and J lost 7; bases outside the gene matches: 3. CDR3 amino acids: CASRLANNEQFF. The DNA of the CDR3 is TGTGCCAGCAGACTAGCGAATAATGAGCAGTTCTTC.

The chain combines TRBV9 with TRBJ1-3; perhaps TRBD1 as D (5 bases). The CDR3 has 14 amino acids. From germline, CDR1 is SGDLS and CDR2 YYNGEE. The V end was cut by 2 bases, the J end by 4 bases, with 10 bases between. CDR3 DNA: TGTGCCAGCAGCGTGCCGGGGGACGGAAACACCATATATTTT. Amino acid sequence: CASSVPGDGNTIYF.

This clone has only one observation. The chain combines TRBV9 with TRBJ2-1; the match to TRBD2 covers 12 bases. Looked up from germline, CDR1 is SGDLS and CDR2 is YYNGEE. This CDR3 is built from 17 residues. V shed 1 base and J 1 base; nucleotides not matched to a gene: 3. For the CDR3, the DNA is TGTGCCAGCAGCGTACGGACTAGCGGGGCGTCCTACAATGAGCAGTTCTTC. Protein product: CASSVRTSGASYNEQFF. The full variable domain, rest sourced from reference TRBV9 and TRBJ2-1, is DSGVTQTPKHLITATGQRVTLRCSPRSGDLSVYWYQQSLDQGLQFLIQYYNGEERAKGNILERFSAQQFPDLHSELNLSSLELGDSALYFCASSVRTSGASYNEQFFGPGTRLTVL.

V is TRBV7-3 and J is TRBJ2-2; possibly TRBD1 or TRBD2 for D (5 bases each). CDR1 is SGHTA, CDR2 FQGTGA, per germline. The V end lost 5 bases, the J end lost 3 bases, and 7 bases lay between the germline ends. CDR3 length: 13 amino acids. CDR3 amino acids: CASSRGDTGELFF. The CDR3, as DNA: TGTGCCAGCAGCCGAGGGGACACCGGGGAGCTGTTTTTT. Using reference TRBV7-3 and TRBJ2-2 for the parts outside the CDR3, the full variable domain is GAGVSQTPSNKVTEKGKYVELRCDPISGHTALYWYRQSLGQGPEFLIYFQGTGAADDSGLPNDRFFAVRPEGSVSTLKIQRTERGDSAVYLCASSRGDTGELFFGEGSRLTVL.

The CDR3 reads CASSVGYSQPQHF. The CDR3 region has the DNA TGTGCCAGTAGCGTAGGGTACAGTCAGCCCCAGCATTTT. The V gene is TRBV19, the J gene TRBJ1-5; D gene unclear. Deletions cut 6 bases from V and 6 bases from J, with 12 bases between. The CDR3 covers 13 residues. In germline, CDR1 is LNHDA, CDR2 SQIVND (reference sequence).

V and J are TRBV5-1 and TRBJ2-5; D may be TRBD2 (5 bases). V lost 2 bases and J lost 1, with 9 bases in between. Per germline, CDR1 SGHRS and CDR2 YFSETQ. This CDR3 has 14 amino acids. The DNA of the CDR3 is TGCGCCAGCAGCTTCAAGCGGCCCCAAGAGACCCAGTACTTC. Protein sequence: CASSFKRPQETQYF.